This T cell receptor (beta chain) was sequenced for a study of regulatory T cells in long-lasting Graves disease (dated by TCRdb to the early 2020s). With respect to the entire study: Newly diagnosed Graves' disease patients had taken antithyroid drugs for less than 3 months. A total of about 33 samples underwent TCR sequencing: some 13 from persistent and roughly 20 from newly diagnosed Graves' disease patients. Persistent Graves' disease patients were compared with newly diagnosed Graves' disease patients by peripheral blood TCR sequencing and RNA sequencing. The study was conducted in China and was registered as a clinical trial. General findings and caveats noted by the study authors: Compared with newly diagnosed patients, patients with persistent Graves' disease had lower TCR Shannon entropy and fewer highly expanded clones, which suggests clonal expansion. Only the TCR beta chain was sequenced and analyzed. Because the primary lesion, thyroid tissue, could not be accessed, the study looked at peripheral blood alone. The small sample size was acknowledged by the authors as a limitation that may reduce accuracy. More public clonotypes were shared among persistent patients (roughly 3,000) than among newly diagnosed patients (roughly 1,000). TRBV28, TRBJ1-2 and TRBJ2-5 were preferentially used in persistent disease, while TRBV20-1 and TRBJ2-1 were favored in newly diagnosed disease.

The germline V gene gives CDR1 as SGDLS and CDR2 as YYNGEE. Reading from cysteine to phenylalanine, the CDR3 counts 17 amino acids. Just the 51-base CDR3 DNA is kept, in frame starting at base 1. The junction carries 18 bases between V and J, which are trimmed by 4 bases and 0 bases respectively. Interpreted using the paper, the time point label stands for: newly diagnosed GD, antithyroid drugs for less than 3 months. For both TCR sequencing and RNA sequencing, RNA was extracted from PBMCs using TRIzol. The diagnosis of Graves' disease followed American Thyroid Association guidelines. Patients for the study were recruited at an endocrinology department in Xi'an, China. From each patient, about 9 milliliters of peripheral blood was collected into an EDTA anticoagulant tube. PBMCs were isolated by Ficoll Paque Plus density gradient separation without further T cell sorting. An Agilent 2100 Bioanalyzer and agarose gel were used to check RNA quality, and a NanoDrop 2000 was used to measure RNA concentration.

Library method: multiplex PCR. Sequencing instrument: Illumina HiSeq 4000. To build TCR beta libraries, CDR3 regions were amplified by Arm-PCR using iRepertoire HTBI primers. Before sequencing, the PCR products went through gel purification. On the study's bioinformatics: A total of around 59 TRBV and some 15 TRBJ segments were identified across samples and were used for gene usage analysis of CDR3 amino acid clonotypes. Filtered high-quality paired reads were merged into contigs using COPE and FqMerger. BLAST was used to align contigs to IMGT TRBV, TRBD and TRBJ reference genes, and CDR3 was defined according to IMGT. Highly expanded clones were defined as clonotypes with a frequency above 0.1%. Repertoire diversity was measured by Shannon entropy, and V-J evenness by the Gini coefficient. Clonotypes shared by more than one individual were considered public. The public reads were reprocessed in TCRdb via fastp at Q25 and MiXCR, keeping in-frame beta chains. Entries that share a CDR3 protein sequence are merged under the most common genes and DNA. The V and J calls, along with clone size, are taken from TCRdb and not from the paper's own processing. Recorded for this sample are 300,000 to 400,000 distinct CDR3 sequences; around 15% of them occurred a single time. The ten top clones hold 20% to 25% of the sample.

This clonotype was detected ten times or more. The clone's antigen remains unknown. Base quality data are lacking; no much larger clone is found one base away. This specimen was peripheral blood mononuclear cells (PBMCs), taken at new diagnosis, from a patient treated with antithyroid drugs. The sequence was collected from a female donor with Graves disease. The chain is made from TRBV9 and TRBJ2-3; no D segment can be confidently identified. Here the CDR3 is given as CASSPRAPHPSTDTQYF. Read as DNA, the sequence is TGTGCCAGCAGCCCAAGGGCCCCCCACCCAAGCACAGATACGCAGTATTTT. Joined to the reference TRBV9 and TRBJ2-3 proteins, this CDR3 gives the full variable domain: DSGVTQTPKHLITATGQRVTLRCSPRSGDLSVYWYQQSLDQGLQFLIQYYNGEERAKGNILERFSAQQFPDLHSELNLSSLELGDSALYFCASSPRAPHPSTDTQYFGPGTRLTVL.